A single sample gave rise to the 8 T cell receptor beta chains below, sequenced in a study of blood T cell repertoires in COVID-19. The assay was immunoSEQ multiplex PCR, and TCRdb's table has in-frame clones only and misses some. The table includes about 160,000 clones, approximately 80% detected once. The sequencing sample was made of peripheral blood. The receptors here all came from a man aged 60 to 69 with acute or convalescent COVID-19.

CDR3 sequence: CASSLAGWTGFSPLHF. In nucleotides, the CDR3 is TGCGCCAGCAGCTTGGCCGGGTGGACAGGGTTTTCACCCCTCCACTTT. The rearrangement joins TRBV5-1 to TRBJ1-6, with 8 positions matching TRBD1. Losses at the gene ends were 0 bases for V and 9 bases for J; bases not matched to a gene: 8. The germline V gene encodes CDR1 SGHRS and CDR2 YFSETQ. The CDR3 covers 16 residues.

The V and J genes are TRBV19 and TRBJ2-1, with TRBD1 as a possible D gene (5 bases). The CDR3 consists of 10 residues. The germline V gene has CDR1 LNHDA and CDR2 SQIVND (reference sequence). Trimming cost V 10 bases and J 8 bases, with 9 bases left between them. The CDR3 DNA reads as TGTGCCACCGGACAACATGAGCAGTTCTTC. Translation: CATGQHEQFF.

DNA of the CDR3: TGCGCCAGCAGCCAAGGGACAGCCTCTGGAAACACCATATATTTT. It yields the protein CASSQGTASGNTIYF. The gene calls are TRBV5-1 and TRBJ1-3, with 7 bases fitting TRBD1. CDR3 length: 15 residues. J gave up 0 bases and V 4 bases, and 4 bases lay outside the gene matches. Germline lookup yields CDR1 SGHRS and CDR2 YFSETQ.

The table lists this clone with a few counts. V is TRBV5-4 and J is TRBJ1-4; 11 bases agree with TRBD1. V lost 4 bases to trimming and J lost 4 bases; unmatched junction nucleotides: 3. Germline V CDR1 and CDR2: SGHNT, YYREEE (reference sequence). The CDR3 extends over 15 amino acids. The CDR3 sequence is CASSAGQGGNEKLFF. The CDR3 nucleotides read TGTGCCAGCAGCGCGGGACAGGGGGGTAATGAAAAACTGTTTTTT.

The chain uses TRBV29-1 and TRBJ1-4; the match to TRBD1 covers 8 bases. Germline CDR1 is SQVTM and CDR2 is ANQGSEA. The CDR3 length is 15 residues. The V segment lost 7 bases and the J segment 2 bases; nucleotides outside the gene matches: 9. CDR3 loop: CSAYRGSWTNEKLFF. For the CDR3, the DNA is TGCAGCGCCTACAGGGGGAGTTGGACTAATGAAAAACTGTTTTTT.

The chain has TRBV2 and TRBJ1-6, with a possible D match to TRBD1 (6 bases). This CDR3 has 13 residues. The ends were cut back, 7 bases at V and 13 bases at J, with 17 bases in the middle. CDR1 SNHLY and CDR2 FYNNEI come from the germline V gene. CDR3 bases: TGTGCCAGCAATCGACAGGAGTGGAGGCCCCTCCACTTT. The encoded protein is CASNRQEWRPLHF.

The rearrangement links TRBV29-1 to TRBJ1-1; D unclear. This CDR3 spans 14 amino acids. V was cut by 3 bases and J by 5 bases, with 16 bases left in between. CDR1 and CDR2 from the germline V gene are SQVTM and ANQGSEA. The CDR3 region is CSVDSPGVETEAFF. Written as DNA, the CDR3 is TGCAGCGTTGATTCCCCCGGGGTAGAAACTGAAGCTTTCTTT.

The rearrangement links TRBV30 to TRBJ1-1, with TRBD1 matching 8 bases. The CDR3 has 13 residues. With V trimmed by 1 base and J by 5 bases, 3 bases remained unmatched. Per the germline V gene, CDR1 is GTSNPN and CDR2 is SVGIG (reference sequence). CDR3 protein: CAWSADRGTEAFF. The CDR3 coding sequence is TGTGCCTGGAGTGCCGACAGGGGTACTGAAGCTTTCTTT.